Listed below are T cell receptor beta chains from one sample, sequenced in a study of T cells in Graves' hyperthyroidism and ophthalmopathy. From the multiplex PCR reads, TCRdb called clonotypes with MiXCR, one entry per CDR3 protein. The sample includes 700,000 to 950,000 distinct CDR3 sequences, roughly a third of them seen just once. Sequenced sample: blood. All receptors derive from a woman aged 35 to 49 with Graves' hyperthyroidism. Both conserved end residues are trimmed from each CDR3. The listing skips clone size in some rows; elsewhere it reads once, few, many or a size class.

abundance,v_gene,CDR3aa
-,TRBV6-1,ASSPRTGGNTIY
many,TRBV10-3,AISEEARLNYGYT
-,TRBV7-2,ASSYGLAGVSGELF
few,TRBV4-3,ASSQVVGEYGYT
-,TRBV24-1,ATSGTGGETQY
many,TRBV3-1,ASSLTSHGYT
few,TRBV6-2/TRBV6-3,ASTQTGIGRVNTEAF
-,TRBV19,ASLPWGQRSNEQF
many,TRBV7-9,ASNRYGYEQY
-,TRBV6-5,ASTLTSAGANVLT
once,TRBV2,ASIPLGNEQF
few,TRBV6-6,ASSYSNPPEAF
many,TRBV7-9,ASSLIRAEAF
-,TRBV12-3/TRBV12-4,ASSPSPSGAF
-,TRBV20-1,SALEGFAYEQY
-,TRBV2,AGAANEKLF
-,TRBV7-2,ASSRTGAALNEQY
few,TRBV19,ASSTSDRGPQETQY
-,TRBV4-3,ASSQPGRANYGYT
-,TRBV10-2,ASRARAIPGNTIY
-,TRBV20-1,SAPGQGQKPQH
once,TRBV20-1,SARDPLAGVNHEQY
once,TRBV7-3,ASRDSGRAADTQY
many,TRBV7-9,ASSSSRGSTEAF
many,TRBV10-3,AISADSFNQPQH
-,TRBV6-5,ARNMGGDTIY
-,TRBV10-3,AISLDGRNTEAF
many,TRBV14,ASSQERSGETQY
many,TRBV20-1,SALPQGSGNTIY
many,TRBV12-3/TRBV12-4,ASSLVQPQETQY
few,TRBV4-3,ASSQDWQGFTEAF
many,TRBV5-6,ASSLPGQGYEQY
-,TRBV5-1,ASSSHTGPSGSYEQY
few,TRBV9,ASSPLPTGGGQPQH
-,TRBV6-5,ASSSAGTLGNVLT
-,TRBV29-1,SYGAFSAEQY
few,TRBV7-8,ASSLFPRLRDYLETQY
few,TRBV29-1,SLPRGEGETQY
-,TRBV6-5,ASSYSSDTGELF
-,TRBV15,ATSRDESATNEKLF
many,TRBV20-1,SAANRQGLKPQH
many,TRBV7-9,ASSIRRFQETQY
many,TRBV20-1,SARDDSNMNTEAF
-,TRBV5-1,ASSQPGGYT
few,TRBV5-1,ASSSRMGQGERNTEAF
-,TRBV28,ASSLGPGYYGYT
few,TRBV15,ATSDQGFGSYT
-,TRBV7-9,ASSSPSREQY
-,TRBV5-1,ASTTGTSGDSQY
-,TRBV11-2,ASSSYGGGSHGYT